A single T cell receptor beta chain is shown here with its context. The data were produced by immunoSEQ multiplex PCR, yet TCRdb's version contains in-frame clones alone and is incomplete. The sample contains about 75,000 clones, 75% to 90% of which appear only once. The V gene end was trimmed by 0 bases and the J gene end by 10 bases; junction bases not matched to a gene: 14. Germline V gene data show CDR1 as GTSNPN and CDR2 as SVGIG (reference sequence). The CDR3 totals 17 residues. The data stem from a study of blood T cell repertoires in COVID-19. This receptor was taken from a human donor in a cohort sampled during active COVID-19. The sequenced material came from peripheral blood. The chain is built from TRBV30 and TRBJ1-6, with TRBD1 identical over 8 bases. CDR3: CAWSVQGQGIIGSPLHF. In DNA form, the CDR3 reads TGTGCCTGGAGTGTCCAAGGACAGGGAATAATAGGCTCACCCCTCCACTTT.